These T cell receptor beta chains were read from a single sample in a study of shared clonotypes between healthy human individuals. The protocol was immunoSEQ multiplex PCR, while the TCRdb copy is restricted to in-frame clones and leaves out a portion. The sample shows some 2.4 million clones, 93% of them seen only once. Material for sequencing was naive CD4+ T cells from PBMCs. The source is a man aged 18 to 30 in good health. Some clones in this sample may be carry-over from other donors' samples. Both conserved end residues are part of each CDR3. D genes are given only for firm matches. Only some rows state a clone size, as once, few, many or a class for expanded clones.

clone size | D gene | J gene | V gene | CDR3 DNA | CDR3 protein
- | - | TRBJ1-2 | TRBV7-6 | TGTGCCAGCAGCCCCTCGGGGAGGACCACTAACTATGGCTACACCTTC | CASSPSGRTTNYGYTF
- | - | TRBJ1-4 | TRBV30 | TGTGCCTGGAGTGAGGCGCGGCTAACTAATGAAAAACTGTTTTTT | CAWSEARLTNEKLFF
- | TRBD1 | TRBJ1-5 | TRBV5-3 | TGTGCCAGAAGTCAAGAATTCTCCAGGGGGTATAGCAATCAGCCCCAGCATTTT | CARSQEFSRGYSNQPQHF
- | TRBD1 | TRBJ1-1 | TRBV19 | TGTGCCAGTAGTAGACAGGGGGAGTACACTGAAGCTTTCTTT | CASSRQGEYTEAFF
- | TRBD2 | TRBJ2-5 | TRBV9 | TGTGCCAGCAGCGTATTAGCGGGAGGGTATGGGGAGACCCAGTACTTC | CASSVLAGGYGETQYF
- | - | TRBJ1-2 | TRBV7-2 | TGTGCCAGCAGCATCAGGAACGCTGCAACGTATGGCTACACCTTC | CASSIRNAATYGYTF
- | - | TRBJ2-1 | TRBV28 | TGTGCCAGCACCGGGACCCTCTCCTACAATGAGCAGTTCTTC | CASTGTLSYNEQFF
- | - | TRBJ2-7 | TRBV5-1 | TGCGCCAGCAGCTTGCGTCCGGGGCAGGTCACCGACGAGCAGTACTTC | CASSLRPGQVTDEQYF
- | - | TRBJ2-5 | TRBV7-2 | TGTGCCGCCGGATCCGAGACCCAGTACTTC | CAAGSETQYF
- | - | TRBJ2-7 | TRBV6-5 | TGTGCCAGCAGTTACAACAAGGAGGCTTACGAGCAGTACTTC | CASSYNKEAYEQYF
- | - | TRBJ2-3 | TRBV2 | TGTGCCAGCAGTGATTACGGACCTCGGGATACGCAGTATTTT | CASSDYGPRDTQYF
once | TRBD1 | TRBJ1-1 | TRBV7-9 | TGTGCCAGCAGCTACAGGGGACGGAACACTGAAGCTTTCTTT | CASSYRGRNTEAFF
once | TRBD1 | TRBJ2-7 | TRBV10-3 | TGTGCCATCAGTGAGGGGACAGGGGGCCCATACGAGCAGTACTTC | CAISEGTGGPYEQYF
- | - | TRBJ1-5 | TRBV19 | TGTGCCAGTAGTATCTGGGGCACGGATCAGCCCCAGCATTTT | CASSIWGTDQPQHF
- | TRBD1 | TRBJ2-1 | TRBV18 | TGTGCCAGCTCTCCCGGACAGGACAATGAGCAGTTCTTC | CASSPGQDNEQFF
once | - | TRBJ2-2 | TRBV10-1 | TGCGCCAGCAGGGCCGGGAAAGTCACCGGGGAGCTGTTTTTT | CASRAGKVTGELFF
- | TRBD2 | TRBJ2-1 | TRBV5-4 | TGTGCCAGCAGCTTGGGGGGGCTAGCGGGAGACAATGAGCAGTTCTTC | CASSLGGLAGDNEQFF